The 8 T cell receptor beta chains in this list originate from one sample, sequenced in a study of cytomegalovirus exposure and HLA in healthy donors. Both 60 Vbeta primers and 13 Jbeta primers went into the PCR. Clones were sequenced by immunoSEQ multiplex PCR, and TCRdb holds only the in-frame ones, with some missing. This sample has about 140,000 clones, with roughly 70% found just once. Sequencing was carried out using PBMCs. These receptors were collected from a man aged 35 to 55 in good health and CMV-seronegative.

The chain links TRBV7-8 to TRBJ2-3; perhaps TRBD1 as D (5 bases). The CDR3 runs to 16 residues. V lost 2 bases and J lost 4, with 16 bases in between. Germline-derived CDR1 and CDR2 are SGHVS and FQNEAQ. The CDR3 here is CASSLRQGSFADTQYF. CDR3 nucleotide sequence: TGTGCCAGCAGCTTACGGCAGGGATCCTTCGCAGATACGCAGTATTTT.

This clone was found once. V gene TRBV6-5 combines with J gene TRBJ1-2; the D gene is possibly TRBD1 (5 bases). Germline V gives CDR1 MNHEY, CDR2 SVGAGI. This CDR3 has 15 residues. Deletions cut 6 bases from V and 2 bases from J, with 16 bases between. The CDR3 sequence: CASRFNRNLNYGYTF. The CDR3 DNA follows: TGTGCCAGCAGATTTAACAGGAACCTAAACTATGGCTACACCTTC.

The chain carries TRBV25-1 and TRBJ1-1; tentatively, D is TRBD1 (5 bases). The CDR3 length is 13 residues. V lost 6 bases, J lost 7 bases, and 15 bases lay in between. Germline V gene lookup returns CDR1 MGHDK and CDR2 SYGVNS. DNA for the CDR3: TGTGCCAGCAGAGCTAGACAGTATGATGAAGCTTTCTTT. Encoded protein: CASRARQYDEAFF.

Here the CDR3 reads CASSDQGWPKNIQYF. CDR3 coding DNA: TGTGCCAGCAGTGATCAGGGGTGGCCCAAAAACATTCAGTACTTC. The chain is built from TRBV2 and TRBJ2-4; the D gene is possibly TRBD1 (6 bases). In germline, CDR1 is SNHLY, CDR2 FYNNEI. V was trimmed by 3 bases and J by 2 bases, leaving 11 bases between them. The CDR3 extends over 15 amino acids.

V gene TRBV27 combines with J gene TRBJ2-7, with 10 bases aligning to TRBD1. Germline loops: CDR1 MNHEY, CDR2 SMNVEV (reference sequence). The length of the CDR3 is 16 residues. V was clipped by 10 bases and J by 0 bases; unmatched bases: 12. The CDR3 is CANTVQTGGSSYEQYF. CDR3 sequence (DNA): TGTGCCAACACTGTACAGACAGGGGGCAGCTCCTACGAGCAGTACTTC.

This chain joins TRBV6-5 and TRBJ1-1, with D perhaps matching TRBD1 (6 bases). CDR1 is MNHEY, CDR2 SVGAGI, per germline. Deletions cut 6 bases from V and 2 bases from J, with 10 bases between. The CDR3 extends over 13 amino acids. CDR3 protein: CASRKGGNTEAFF. The CDR3 bases are TGTGCCAGCAGGAAAGGGGGAAACACTGAAGCTTTCTTT.

The CDR3 is CASSQPEPSGRLLGSTDTQYF. The CDR3 bases are TGTGCCAGCAGCCAGCCAGAGCCTAGCGGGAGGCTATTGGGTAGCACAGATACGCAGTATTTT. V is TRBV14 and J is TRBJ2-3, with 11 bases lining up with TRBD2. V lost 3 bases to trimming and J lost 0 bases; unmatched junction nucleotides: 17. This CDR3 is built from 21 residues. Germline-derived CDR1 and CDR2 are SGHDN and FVKESK. The full variable domain, with the rest looked up from reference TRBV14 and TRBJ2-3, is EAGVTQFPSHSVIEKGQTVTLRCDPISGHDNLYWYRRVMGKEIKFLLHFVKESKQDESGMPNNRFLAERTGGTYSTLKVQPAELEDSGVYFCASSQPEPSGRLLGSTDTQYFGPGTRLTVL.

The J gene is TRBJ1-3, the V gene TRBV9, with D possibly matching TRBD1 (5 bases). CDR1 SGDLS and CDR2 YYNGEE come from the germline V gene. This CDR3 is 15 amino acids long. V was pared by 4 bases and J by 0 bases, with 11 bases between. CDR3 in DNA: TGTGCCAGCAGCACCCAGGGTACCTCTGGAAACACCATATATTTT. Amino acids: CASSTQGTSGNTIYF.